One T cell receptor beta chain is described in this entry. The antigen remains unidentified. These data are taken from a study of beta chain features in type 1 diabetes. Regarding the study as a whole: Amplification by PCR could prefer shorter templates, with the same effect in patients and controls.

Sequencing targeted expressed TCRB transcripts, as all isolated RNA had been reverse transcribed. The assay was immunoSEQ multiplex PCR, and TCRdb's table has in-frame clones only and misses some. The sample holds 450,000 to 600,000 clones, around 28% seen once. Material: naive CD4+ T cells from blood. This clonotype was obtained from a man between 18 and 35 years old in good health.

CDR3 nucleotides: TGTGCCAGCAGCGGATGGACTAGCGGGGGCACAGATACGCAGTATTTT. Amino acids: CASSGWTSGGTDTQYF. The chain recombines TRBV9 with TRBJ2-3, with TRBD2 identical over 12 bases. Germline loops: CDR1 SGDLS, CDR2 YYNGEE. The CDR3 runs 16 residues. J gave up 1 base and V 3 bases, and 3 bases lay outside the gene matches.